This paragraph reports one T cell receptor beta chain. This sample was included in a study of beta chain features in type 1 diabetes. Reverse transcribing all isolated RNA meant expressed TCRB transcripts were sequenced. About 4 million reads was the average for naive, central memory and regulatory T cell samples. Assay: immunoSEQ multiplex PCR; the TCRdb copy retains only in-frame clones and omits some. The data contain 450,000 to 550,000 clones, about 30% of them singletons. One heparinised draw, averaging about 0.11 L, was taken per donor. Purity of each sorted population was above 95%. The origin of this receptor is a man in his late teens or twenties in good health. Specimen: naive CD4+ T cells from blood.

The CDR3 sequence: CASSSGGFSSEQFF. Here the CDR3 DNA reads TGTGCCAGCAGCTCGGGCGGTTTCTCCAGTGAGCAGTTCTTC. The chain carries TRBV7-9 and TRBJ2-1; D unclear. With 4 bases removed from V and 9 bases from J, the gap between germline ends came to 16 bases. The CDR3 runs 14 residues. The germline CDR1 and CDR2 sequences are SEHNR and FQNEAQ (reference sequence).